This T cell receptor (beta chain) was sequenced in a study of cytomegalovirus exposure and HLA in healthy donors. Although they were nominally healthy when sampled, donors likely had unrecorded immune exposures. Germline lookup yields CDR1 MNHNY and CDR2 SVGAGI (reference sequence). The CDR3 is 14 residues long. V lost 4 bases and J 4 bases, leaving 10 bases between the germline ends. PCR amplification relied on 60 Vbeta primers (plus 13 Jbeta primers). The repertoire was sequenced with immunoSEQ multiplex PCR; TCRdb's copy has only in-frame clones and lacks some. The sample includes about 100,000 clones, roughly a tenth seen only once; the top ten take 5% to 6.5%.

This TCR came from a man aged 40-49 years in good health and CMV-seropositive. The sample taken for sequencing was PBMCs. J is TRBJ2-2 and V is TRBV6-6; tentatively, D is TRBD2 (6 bases). CDR3 nucleotides: TGTGCCAGCAGTTTTTCGACTAGCACCGGGGAGCTGTTTTTT. Its protein product is CASSFSTSTGELFF.